Below are 25 T cell receptor beta chains sequenced from a single sample in a study of TIL therapy for anti-PD-1-resistant metastatic lung cancer. The libraries were made with immunoSEQ v3. TCRdb's copy holds only in-frame clones and misses some; the assay was immunoSEQ multiplex PCR. In the table there are 35,000 or so clones, roughly 70% of which are singletons. Stated time point: pre-treatment sample, taken before nivolumab and TIL therapy. This material consisted of blood, taken at baseline. The receptors shown here come from a person between 25 and 79 years old with non-small cell lung cancer.

This clone was found once. The chain combines TRBV29-1 with TRBJ2-1; maybe TRBD2 (5 bases). CDR3 length equals 13 residues. CDR1 and CDR2 from the germline V gene are SQVTM and ANQGSEA. V dropped 6 bases and J dropped 4 bases, with 13 bases sitting between them. CDR3 sequence reads: CSVDHLAYNEQFF. The CDR3 DNA reads as TGCAGCGTGGACCATCTAGCTTACAATGAGCAGTTCTTC.

A few counts support this clone. This chain connects TRBV7-9 to TRBJ1-1; no clear D. Germline CDR1 and CDR2: SEHNR and FQNEAQ (reference sequence). The CDR3 sequence is 14 residues long. V was trimmed by 4 bases and J by 0 bases, leaving 9 bases between them. Here the CDR3 DNA reads TGTGCCAGCAGCTCAGAGATGGTGAACACTGAAGCTTTCTTT. Translating it yields CASSSEMVNTEAFF.

The chain uses TRBV7-2 and TRBJ2-3, with 7 nucleotides matching TRBD2. The CDR3 extends over 16 amino acids. Germline V gene lookup returns CDR1 SGHTA and CDR2 FQGNSA. V was clipped by 1 base and J by 4 bases; unmatched bases: 8. In DNA form, the CDR3 reads TGTGCCAGCAGCTTAGTGGCGGGAGCGTTCCCAGATACGCAGTATTTT. Amino acid sequence: CASSLVAGAFPDTQYF.

This clone appeared a few times. V and J are TRBV27 and TRBJ2-7; 7 nucleotides line up with TRBD2. The germline V gene encodes CDR1 MNHEY and CDR2 SMNVEV (reference sequence). The CDR3 consists of 14 residues. V trimming: 5 bases; J trimming: 5 bases; junction bases outside the gene matches: 9. The CDR3, as DNA: TGTGCCAGCAGTCCACTACTAGCGCGGCACGAGCAGTACTTC. It translates to CASSPLLARHEQYF.

The chain carries TRBV6-5 and TRBJ1-2; tentative D call: TRBD1 (5 bases). Deletions cut 4 bases from V and 2 bases from J, with 8 bases between. CDR1 MNHEY and CDR2 SVGAGI come from the germline V gene. This CDR3 comprises 13 residues. The CDR3 DNA sequence: TGTGCCAGCAGTTTCAGGGCAAACTATGGCTACACCTTC. Translating gives CASSFRANYGYTF.

V usage is TRBV2 and J usage is TRBJ1-5; D perhaps matches TRBD1 (5 bases). Per germline, CDR1 SNHLY and CDR2 FYNNEI. This CDR3 region has 14 residues. V gave up 3 bases and J gave up 5 bases, with 11 bases separating them. CDR3 protein: CASSDWGRDQPQHF. CDR3 DNA sequence: TGTGCCAGCAGTGACTGGGGCAGGGATCAGCCCCAGCATTTT.

This clone came up a few times. This chain joins TRBV7-3 and TRBJ2-5, with D possibly matching TRBD2 (6 bases). In germline, CDR1 is SGHTA, CDR2 FQGTGA. V lost 5 bases to trimming and J lost 4 bases, with 17 bases between them. CDR3 length: 15 residues. CDR3 sequence reads: CASSQAGTPLETQYF. The CDR3 nucleotides are TGTGCCAGCAGCCAAGCGGGTACGCCTCTAGAGACCCAGTACTTC.

The V call is TRBV28, the J call TRBJ1-6; D is uncertain. CDR3 size: 12 residues. Germline loops: CDR1 MDHEN, CDR2 SYDVKM. Trimming took 6 bases from V and 14 from J, leaving 14 bases between them. The CDR3 region has the DNA TGTGCCAGCAGCCTCACTCGTTTAACCCTCCACTTT. Protein: CASSLTRLTLHF.

This clone was detected a few times. The chain links TRBV27 to TRBJ1-5; D not resolved. Germline V gene data show CDR1 as MNHEY and CDR2 as SMNVEV (reference sequence). With 5 bases removed from V and 4 bases from J, the gap between germline ends came to 9 bases. The CDR3 length is 13 residues. Here the CDR3 DNA reads TGTGCCAGCAGTGTATTGGGAAATCAGCCCCAGCATTTT. Translation: CASSVLGNQPQHF.

The V gene is TRBV6-5, the J gene TRBJ1-1, with D tentatively TRBD1 (6 bases). Trimming left V 7 bases short and J 4 bases short, with 13 bases between. Germline assignment: CDR1 MNHEY and CDR2 SVGAGI. This CDR3 is 13 amino acids long. CDR3 bases: TGTGCCAGCATCAAAGGGGGGGGCACTGAAGCTTTCTTT. Translated, it gives CASIKGGGTEAFF.

The chain couples TRBV7-2 to TRBJ1-1; no definite D call. CDR1 and CDR2 from the germline V gene are SGHTA and FQGNSA. The CDR3 covers 16 residues. Trimming cost V 6 bases and J 1 base, with 18 bases left between them. The CDR3 nucleotides are TGTGCCAGCAGTTACTCTATTACGGCGCGGAACACTGAAGCTTTCTTT. This sequence encodes CASSYSITARNTEAFF.

This chain uses TRBV29-1 with TRBJ2-1, with TRBD2 matching over 9 bases. The CDR3 spans 14 residues. Per germline, CDR1 SQVTM and CDR2 ANQGSEA. Unmatched junction bases numbered 6, after V lost 5 bases and J lost 4 bases. The CDR3 bases are TGCAGCGTTTATAAACTAGCGGGTTACAATGAGCAGTTCTTC. It is translated as CSVYKLAGYNEQFF.

V and J are TRBV30 and TRBJ2-7, with no clear D. This CDR3 region has 13 residues. CDR1 is GTSNPN, CDR2 SVGIG, per germline (reference sequence). Trimming shortened V by 2 bases and J by 2 bases, and 10 bases separated the two germline ends. The CDR3, as DNA: TGTGCCTGGAGTACGGACGACCCCTACGAGCAGTACTTC. It yields the protein CAWSTDDPYEQYF.

This clone was observed a single time. The chain employs TRBV30 and TRBJ2-2; D unresolved. The CDR3 contains 17 residues. Trimming took 0 bases from V and 1 from J, leaving 15 bases between them. The germline V gene has CDR1 GTSNPN and CDR2 SVGIG (reference sequence). The CDR3 DNA sequence: TGTGCCTGGAGTGTAAGCGTAGGCGGTTTGAACACCGGGGAGCTGTTTTTT. Translating gives CAWSVSVGGLNTGELFF.

The chain couples TRBV21-1 to TRBJ2-7. TRBV21-1 is a recognized pseudogene. The CDR3 runs 13 residues. CDR3 nucleotide sequence: TGTGCCAGCAGCAAATACCCATCCTTCAAACCGTACTTC. Encoded protein: CASSKYPSFKPYF.

The chain joins TRBV5-4 to TRBJ2-7; 9 bases match TRBD1. Trimming took 0 bases from V and 7 from J; bases not matched to a gene: 8. Germline CDR1 and CDR2: SGHNT and YYREEE (reference sequence). CDR3 length: 15 residues. The CDR3 region has the DNA TGTGCCAGCAGCTTGGCCTCACAGGGGGCTAAAGAGCAGTACTTC. Encoded protein: CASSLASQGAKEQYF.

This clone showed up just once. The chain carries TRBV29-1 and TRBJ1-2; a possible D gene is TRBD1 (5 bases). This CDR3 has 13 amino acids. In germline, CDR1 is SQVTM, CDR2 ANQGSEA. Trimming pared 3 bases from V and 4 bases from J, leaving 12 bases between. The CDR3 DNA is TGCAGCGTTGAGGCACAGGCCCTCTATGGCTACACCTTC. Protein sequence: CSVEAQALYGYTF.

This rearrangement joins TRBV5-4 to TRBJ2-7; the D is unclear. Germline CDR1 reads SGHNT; CDR2 reads YYREEE (reference sequence). The CDR3 totals 13 residues. The germline V and J ends were trimmed by 0 bases and 3 bases, with 7 bases remaining between them. Here the CDR3 reads CASSLGARYEQYF. In DNA, the CDR3 is TGTGCCAGCAGCTTGGGGGCGCGCTACGAGCAGTACTTC.

This chain connects TRBV21-1 to TRBJ1-3. TRBV21-1 is noted as a pseudogene. The CDR3 loop spans 20 amino acids. CDR3 loop: CASSKNSAGIRRTSGNTIYF. The CDR3 bases are TGTGCCAGCAGCAAAAACTCGGCAGGCATCCGCCGGACCTCTGGAAACACCATATATTTT.

This clone came up a few times. The chain combines TRBV27 with TRBJ1-2; a weak D match, TRBD1 (6 bases). Germline V gene lookup returns CDR1 MNHEY and CDR2 SMNVEV (reference sequence). Trimming took off 5 bases at V and 4 bases at J, with 11 bases between the two ends. The CDR3 totals 13 residues. CDR3 DNA: TGTGCCAGCAGTAGGACAGATACCTATGGCTACACCTTC. This gives the protein CASSRTDTYGYTF.

The chain uses TRBV19 and TRBJ1-2; D unresolved. This CDR3 is built from 14 residues. V lost 1 base and J 8 bases, leaving 14 bases between the germline ends. Germline V CDR1 and CDR2: LNHDA, SQIVND (reference sequence). CDR3 bases: TGTGCCAGTAGTATAGGGAAGGTGAGGGTCGGCTACACCTTC. It translates to CASSIGKVRVGYTF.

The chain recombines TRBV11-3 with TRBJ2-3; perhaps TRBD2 as D (6 bases). The germline V gene encodes CDR1 SGHNT and CDR2 YENEEA. CDR3 length: 12 residues. The V and J ends lost 5 bases and 5 bases respectively, with 8 bases between them. DNA for the CDR3: TGTGCCAGCAGCATGGGAGGAGATACGCAGTATTTT. Protein product: CASSMGGDTQYF. Combining the CDR3 with reference TRBV11-3 and TRBJ2-3 gives the whole variable domain EAGVVQSPRYKIIEKKQPVAFWCNPISGHNTLYWYLQNLGQGPELLIRYENEEAVDDSQLPKDRFSAERLKGVDSTLKIQPAELGDSAVYLCASSMGGDTQYFGPGTRLTVL.

This clone occurred a few times. CDR3 nucleotides: TGTGCCAGCAGTGAGAACCTAGCGGGAGTGGAAGAGCAGTACTTC. Translating it yields CASSENLAGVEEQYF. The chain employs TRBV2 and TRBJ2-7; 10 positions agree with TRBD2. Germline-derived CDR1 and CDR2 are SNHLY and FYNNEI. There are 15 residues in the CDR3. V trimming: 3 bases; J trimming: 7 bases; junction bases outside the gene matches: 9.

The chain combines TRBV5-4 with TRBJ1-2, with D perhaps matching TRBD1 (5 bases). The germline V gene encodes CDR1 SGHNT and CDR2 YYREEE (reference sequence). The length of the CDR3 is 13 residues. Trimming left V 9 bases short and J 0 bases short, with 12 bases between. The CDR3 spells CAIPGPTNYGYTF. Written as DNA, the CDR3 is TGTGCCATACCGGGACCGACTAACTATGGCTACACCTTC. Variable domain in full (rest from reference TRBV5-4 and TRBJ1-2): ETGVTQSPTHLIKTRGQQVTLRCSSQSGHNTVSWYQQALGQGPQFIFQYYREEENGRGNFPPRFSGLQFPNYSSELNVNALELDDSALYLCAIPGPTNYGYTFGSGTRLTVV.

V and J are TRBV5-8 and TRBJ1-1, with 8 bases fitting TRBD1. This CDR3 is 15 amino acids long. Unmatched junction bases numbered 6, after V lost 2 bases and J lost 3 bases. The germline V gene has CDR1 SGHTS and CDR2 YDEGEE. The CDR3 coding sequence is TGTGCCAGCAGCTTAGACAGGGGCGCGGACACTGAAGCTTTCTTT. This gives the protein CASSLDRGADTEAFF.